This T cell receptor beta chain was sequenced for a study of cytomegalovirus exposure and HLA in healthy donors. Findings of the study overall: In vitro data verified a few CMV-associated chains as specific for CMV antigens.

CDR3 size: 13 residues. Trimming removed 3 bases at V and 3 bases at J, with 8 bases between. In germline, CDR1 is KGHSH, CDR2 LQKENI. The study sampled nominally healthy donors, though unrecorded immune exposures were likely. Researchers ran the PCR with 60 Vbeta and 13 Jbeta primers. Only in-frame clones appear in the TCRdb table, and some are missing; sequencing was by immunoSEQ multiplex PCR. The table for this sample gives roughly 45,000 clones. As for this clone: Its specificity is unknown.

The sequence came from a woman in her thirties in good health and CMV-seronegative. The V call is TRBV18, the J call TRBJ2-5; perhaps TRBD2 as D (5 bases). Sequencing was done on a sample of PBMCs. DNA for the CDR3: TGTGCCAGCTCACCCACTAGGGAAGAGACCCAGTACTTC. It translates to CASSPTREETQYF.